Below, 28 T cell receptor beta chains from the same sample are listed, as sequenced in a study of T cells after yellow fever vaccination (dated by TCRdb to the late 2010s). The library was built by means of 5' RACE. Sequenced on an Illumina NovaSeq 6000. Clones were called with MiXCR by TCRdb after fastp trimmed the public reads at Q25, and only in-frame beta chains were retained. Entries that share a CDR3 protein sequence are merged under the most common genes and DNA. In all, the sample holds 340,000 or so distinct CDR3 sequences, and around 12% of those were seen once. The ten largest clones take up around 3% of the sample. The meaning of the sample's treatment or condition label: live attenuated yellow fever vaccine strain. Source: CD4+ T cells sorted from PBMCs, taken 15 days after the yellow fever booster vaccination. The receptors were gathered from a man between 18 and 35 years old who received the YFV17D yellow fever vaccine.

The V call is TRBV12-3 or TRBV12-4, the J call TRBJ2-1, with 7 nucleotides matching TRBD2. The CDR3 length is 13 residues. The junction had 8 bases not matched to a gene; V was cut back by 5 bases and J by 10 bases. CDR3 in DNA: TGTGCCAGCAGTCCCACACCGGGAGGCGAGCAGTTCTTC. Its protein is CASSPTPGGEQFF.

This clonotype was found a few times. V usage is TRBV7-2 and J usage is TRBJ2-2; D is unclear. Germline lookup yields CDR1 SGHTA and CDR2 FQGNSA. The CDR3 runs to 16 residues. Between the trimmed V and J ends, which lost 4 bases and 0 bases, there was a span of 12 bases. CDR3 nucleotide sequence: TGTGCCAGCAGCTCTCGAGATAGGGCGAACACCGGGGAGCTGTTTTTT. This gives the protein CASSSRDRANTGELFF.

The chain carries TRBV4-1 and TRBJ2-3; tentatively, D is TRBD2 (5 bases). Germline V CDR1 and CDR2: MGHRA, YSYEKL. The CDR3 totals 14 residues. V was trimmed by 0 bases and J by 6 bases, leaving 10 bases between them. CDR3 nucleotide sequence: TGCGCCAGCAGCCAAGAATATCGGGGTGATACGCAGTATTTT. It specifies CASSQEYRGDTQYF.

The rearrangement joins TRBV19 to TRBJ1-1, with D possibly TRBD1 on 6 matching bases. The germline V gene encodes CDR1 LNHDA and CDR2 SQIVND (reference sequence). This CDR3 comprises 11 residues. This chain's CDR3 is CAAQGYTEAFF. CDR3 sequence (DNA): TGTGCAGCACAGGGCTACACTGAAGCTTTCTTT.

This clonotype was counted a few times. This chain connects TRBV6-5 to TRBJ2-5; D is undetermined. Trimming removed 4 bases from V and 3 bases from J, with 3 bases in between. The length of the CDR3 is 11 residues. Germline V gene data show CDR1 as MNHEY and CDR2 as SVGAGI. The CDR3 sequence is CASSWEETQYF. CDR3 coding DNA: TGTGCCAGCAGTTGGGAAGAGACCCAGTACTTC.

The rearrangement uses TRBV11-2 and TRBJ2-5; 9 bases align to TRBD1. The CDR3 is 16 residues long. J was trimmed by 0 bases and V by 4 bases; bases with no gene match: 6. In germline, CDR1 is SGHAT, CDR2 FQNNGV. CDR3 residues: CASSSIWDRDQETQYF. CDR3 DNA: TGTGCCAGCAGCTCAATTTGGGACAGGGACCAAGAGACCCAGTACTTC. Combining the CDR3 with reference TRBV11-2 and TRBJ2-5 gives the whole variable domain EAGVAQSPRYKIIEKRQSVAFWCNPISGHATLYWYQQILGQGPKLLIQFQNNGVVDDSQLPKDRFSAERLKGVDSTLKIQPAKLEDSAVYLCASSSIWDRDQETQYFGPGTRLLVL.

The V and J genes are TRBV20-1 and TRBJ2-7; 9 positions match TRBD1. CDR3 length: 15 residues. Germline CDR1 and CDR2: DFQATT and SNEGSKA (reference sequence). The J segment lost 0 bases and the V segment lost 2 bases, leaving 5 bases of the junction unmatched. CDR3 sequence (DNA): TGCAGTGCTAGATCCGGGACAGGGACCTCCTACGAGCAGTACTTC. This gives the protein CSARSGTGTSYEQYF.

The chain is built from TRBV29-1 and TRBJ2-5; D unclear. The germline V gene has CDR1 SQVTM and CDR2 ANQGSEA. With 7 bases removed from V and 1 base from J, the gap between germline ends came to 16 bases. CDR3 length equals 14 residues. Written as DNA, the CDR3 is TGCAGCGCATACCGCCAGAAAATCCAAGAGACCCAGTACTTC. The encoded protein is CSAYRQKIQETQYF.

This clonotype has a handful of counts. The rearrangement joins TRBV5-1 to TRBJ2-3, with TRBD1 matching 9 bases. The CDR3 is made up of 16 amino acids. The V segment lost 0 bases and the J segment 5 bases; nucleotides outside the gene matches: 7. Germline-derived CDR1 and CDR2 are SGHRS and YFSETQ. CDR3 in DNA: TGCGCCAGCAGCTTGGCCGGGACGGGACAGGGAGATACGCAGTATTTT. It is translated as CASSLAGTGQGDTQYF.

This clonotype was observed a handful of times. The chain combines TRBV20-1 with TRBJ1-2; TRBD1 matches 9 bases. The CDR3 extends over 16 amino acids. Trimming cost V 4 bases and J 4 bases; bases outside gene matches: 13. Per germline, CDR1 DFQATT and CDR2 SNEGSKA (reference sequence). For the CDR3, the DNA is TGCAGTGCTACCAGAGTCAACAGGGGGCGCGGCTATGGCTACACCTTC. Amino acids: CSATRVNRGRGYGYTF.

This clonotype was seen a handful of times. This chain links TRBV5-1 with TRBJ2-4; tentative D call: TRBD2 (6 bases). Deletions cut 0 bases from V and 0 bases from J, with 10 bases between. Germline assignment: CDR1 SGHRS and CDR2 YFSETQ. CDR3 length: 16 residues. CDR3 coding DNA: TGCGCCAGCAGCTTGGCCATGGGACTAGCCAAAAACATTCAGTACTTC. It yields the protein CASSLAMGLAKNIQYF.

Here the CDR3 reads CASSQEGLLQGEQFF. The CDR3 DNA sequence: TGCGCCAGCAGCCAAGAGGGCCTATTACAGGGTGAGCAGTTCTTC. The rearrangement joins TRBV4-3 to TRBJ2-1; D might be TRBD1 (6 bases). The CDR3 spans 15 residues. Germline loops: CDR1 LGHNA, CDR2 YSLEER. The V and J ends lost 0 bases and 9 bases respectively, with 15 bases between them.

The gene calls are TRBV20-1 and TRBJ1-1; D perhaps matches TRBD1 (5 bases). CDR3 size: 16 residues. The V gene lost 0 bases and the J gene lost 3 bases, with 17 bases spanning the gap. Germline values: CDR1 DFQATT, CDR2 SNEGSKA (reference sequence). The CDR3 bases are TGCAGTGCTAGAGATCCGAGGAGGGGATGGGACACTGAAGCTTTCTTT. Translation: CSARDPRRGWDTEAFF.

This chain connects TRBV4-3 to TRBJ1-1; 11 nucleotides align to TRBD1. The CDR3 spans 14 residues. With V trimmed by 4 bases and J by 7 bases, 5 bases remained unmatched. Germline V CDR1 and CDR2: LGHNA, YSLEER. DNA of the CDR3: TGCGCCAGCAGCCGGGACAGGGGGGGGGATGAAGCTTTCTTT. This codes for CASSRDRGGDEAFF.

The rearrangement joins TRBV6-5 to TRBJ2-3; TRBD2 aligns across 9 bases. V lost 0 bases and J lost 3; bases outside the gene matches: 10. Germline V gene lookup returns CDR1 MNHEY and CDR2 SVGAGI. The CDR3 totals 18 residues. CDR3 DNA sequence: TGTGCCAGCAGTTACTCGATTGTCAGCGGGGGGAGAACAGATACGCAGTATTTT. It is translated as CASSYSIVSGGRTDTQYF.

CDR3 DNA sequence: TGTGCCTGGAGTTTGGGGGGGCCAGATACGCAGTATTTT. This translates into CAWSLGGPDTQYF. The rearrangement links TRBV30 to TRBJ2-3, with a possible D match to TRBD2 (7 bases). Germline CDR1 reads GTSNPN; CDR2 reads SVGIG (reference sequence). Trimming stripped 2 bases from V and 4 bases from J, with 10 bases between. The CDR3 is made up of 13 amino acids.

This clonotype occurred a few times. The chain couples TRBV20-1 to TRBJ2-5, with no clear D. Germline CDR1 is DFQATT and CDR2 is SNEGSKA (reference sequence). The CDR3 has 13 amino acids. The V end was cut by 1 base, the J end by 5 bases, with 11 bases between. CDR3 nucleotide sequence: TGCAGTGCTAGAGTGAGCGTCCGGGAGACCCAGTACTTC. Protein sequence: CSARVSVRETQYF.

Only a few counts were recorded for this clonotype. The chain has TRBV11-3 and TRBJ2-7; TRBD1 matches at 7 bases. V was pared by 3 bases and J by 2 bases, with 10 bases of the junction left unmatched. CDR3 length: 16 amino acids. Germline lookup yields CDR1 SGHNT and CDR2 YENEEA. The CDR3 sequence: CASSFRADRSAYEQYV. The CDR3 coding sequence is TGTGCCAGCAGCTTTAGGGCGGACAGGTCAGCCTACGAGCAGTACGTC.

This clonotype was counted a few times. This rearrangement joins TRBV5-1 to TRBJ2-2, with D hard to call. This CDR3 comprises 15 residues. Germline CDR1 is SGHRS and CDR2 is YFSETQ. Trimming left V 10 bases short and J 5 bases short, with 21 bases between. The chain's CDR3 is CASSRVESQTGELFF. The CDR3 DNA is TGCGCCTCCTCTAGGGTGGAGAGCCAGACCGGGGAGCTGTTTTTT.

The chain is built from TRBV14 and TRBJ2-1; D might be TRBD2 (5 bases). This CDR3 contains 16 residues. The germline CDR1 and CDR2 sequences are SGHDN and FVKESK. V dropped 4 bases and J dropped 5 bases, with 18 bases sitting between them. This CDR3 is CASSPQGRVTDNEQFF. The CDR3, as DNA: TGTGCCAGCAGCCCCCAAGGGCGGGTGACCGACAATGAGCAGTTCTTC.

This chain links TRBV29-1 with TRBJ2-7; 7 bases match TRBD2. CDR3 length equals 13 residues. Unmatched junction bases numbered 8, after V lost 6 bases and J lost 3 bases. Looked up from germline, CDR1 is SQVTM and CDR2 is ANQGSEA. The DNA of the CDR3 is TGCAGCGTAGGCGGGGGTGGGGACTACGAGCAGTACTTC. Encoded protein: CSVGGGGDYEQYF.

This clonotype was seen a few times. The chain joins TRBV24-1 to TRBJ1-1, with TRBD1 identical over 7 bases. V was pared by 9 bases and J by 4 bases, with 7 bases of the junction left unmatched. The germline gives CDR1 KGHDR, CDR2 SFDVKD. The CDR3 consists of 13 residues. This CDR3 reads CATAKTGSTEAFF. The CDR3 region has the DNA TGTGCCACCGCTAAGACAGGGTCCACTGAAGCTTTCTTT.

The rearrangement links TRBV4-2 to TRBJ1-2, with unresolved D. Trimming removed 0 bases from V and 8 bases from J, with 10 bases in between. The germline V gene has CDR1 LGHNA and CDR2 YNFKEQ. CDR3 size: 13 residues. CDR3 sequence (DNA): TGTGCCAGCAGCCAAGATATTGCGTGGGGCTACACCTTC. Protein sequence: CASSQDIAWGYTF.

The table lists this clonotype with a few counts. For the CDR3, the DNA is TGCAGTGCTAGGGGGGGGGTCCCCCGTGCCCTCTACAATGAGCAGTTCTTC. Its translation is CSARGGVPRALYNEQFF. The chain employs TRBV20-1 and TRBJ2-1; 7 bases are shared with TRBD2. The CDR3 has 17 amino acids. CDR1 is DFQATT and CDR2 is SNEGSKA in the germline V gene (reference sequence). J gave up 3 bases and V 3 bases, and 14 bases lay outside the gene matches.

The chain's CDR3 is CASSYRNRGGTEAFF. The CDR3 region has the DNA TGTGCCAGCAGTTACAGGAACAGGGGGGGCACTGAAGCTTTCTTT. V usage is TRBV6-5 and J usage is TRBJ1-1; TRBD1 aligns across 8 bases. V lost 2 bases, J lost 4 bases, and 6 bases stayed unmatched. The CDR3 sequence is 15 residues long. Per germline, CDR1 MNHEY and CDR2 SVGAGI.

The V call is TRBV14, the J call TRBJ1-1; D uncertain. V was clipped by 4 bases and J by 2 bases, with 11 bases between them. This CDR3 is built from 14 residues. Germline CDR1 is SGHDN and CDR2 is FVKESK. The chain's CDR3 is CASSRPDPNTEAFF. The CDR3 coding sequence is TGTGCCAGCAGCCGACCCGACCCCAACACTGAAGCTTTCTTT.

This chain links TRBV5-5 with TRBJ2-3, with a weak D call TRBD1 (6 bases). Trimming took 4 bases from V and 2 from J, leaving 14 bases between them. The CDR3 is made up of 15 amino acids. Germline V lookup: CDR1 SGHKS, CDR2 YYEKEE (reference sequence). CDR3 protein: CASSTGTTVTDTQYF. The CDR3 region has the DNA TGTGCCAGCAGCACCGGGACAACAGTCACAGATACGCAGTATTTT. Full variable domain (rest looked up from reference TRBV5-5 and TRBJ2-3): DAGVTQSPTHLIKTRGQQVTLRCSPISGHKSVSWYQQVLGQGPQFIFQYYEKEERGRGNFPDRFSARQFPNYSSELNVNALLLGDSALYLCASSTGTTVTDTQYFGPGTRLTVL.

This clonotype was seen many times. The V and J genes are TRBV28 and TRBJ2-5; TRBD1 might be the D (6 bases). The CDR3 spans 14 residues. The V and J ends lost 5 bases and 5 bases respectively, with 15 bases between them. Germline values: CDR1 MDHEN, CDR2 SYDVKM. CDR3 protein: CASSVQGIVETQYF. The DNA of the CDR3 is TGTGCCAGCAGTGTCCAGGGGATTGTGGAGACCCAGTACTTC.